What follows are 7 T cell receptor beta chains derived from one specimen sequenced in a study of regulatory T cells in long-lasting Graves disease. Arm-PCR with iRepertoire HTBI primers amplified the CDR3 regions for these TCR beta libraries. TCRdb processed the multiplex PCR reads anew with MiXCR; each CDR3 protein has one entry. The table includes about 460,000 distinct CDR3 sequences, under 25% detected once. Time point: persistent/refractory GD, antithyroid drugs over 5 years with positive TRAb. PBMC RNA served as the TCR library source. The sequencing here drew on peripheral blood mononuclear cells (PBMCs), taken when the disease was refractory, from a patient treated with antithyroid drugs. Receptors originate from a female donor with Graves disease.

This clonotype occurred a few times. J is TRBJ1-2 and V is TRBV4-3, with no clear D. The V gene lost 0 bases and the J gene lost 1 base, with 9 bases spanning the gap. The CDR3 length is 15 residues. Germline V lookup: CDR1 LGHNA, CDR2 YSLEER. The CDR3 sequence is CASSQESTNNYGYTF. The CDR3 nucleotides are TGCGCCAGCAGCCAAGAATCCACCAATAACTATGGCTACACCTTC.

The table lists this clonotype with a few counts. The chain recombines TRBV7-2 with TRBJ1-1; D ambiguous. Trimming pared 2 bases from V and 4 bases from J, leaving 11 bases between. The length of the CDR3 is 14 residues. CDR1 and CDR2 (germline): SGHTA, FQGNSA. CDR3 DNA sequence: TGTGCCAGCAGCTTAAGGACGGGAACCACTGAAGCTTTCTTT. Protein: CASSLRTGTTEAFF. Complete variable domain (other parts from reference TRBV7-2 and TRBJ1-1): GAGVSQSPSNKVTEKGKDVELRCDPISGHTALYWYRQSLGQGLEFLIYFQGNSAPDKSGLPSDRFSAERTGGSVSTLTIQRTQQEDSAVYLCASSLRTGTTEAFFGQGTRLTVV.

The sample holds many counts of this clonotype. This sequence joins TRBV6-1 and TRBJ1-1, with a weak D call TRBD1 (5 bases). V lost 5 bases and J lost 1, with 14 bases in between. The CDR3 loop spans 15 amino acids. Germline V gene lookup returns CDR1 MNHNS and CDR2 SASEGT. The CDR3 reads CASSHPAGTNTEAFF. In DNA form, the CDR3 reads TGTGCCAGCAGTCACCCTGCGGGGACGAACACTGAAGCTTTCTTT.

At least ten counts were recorded for this clonotype. The gene calls are TRBV7-2 and TRBJ1-6; D is ambiguous. Trimming removed 2 bases from V and 5 bases from J, with 10 bases in between. The V gene's germline CDR1 is SGHTA and CDR2 FQGNSA. This CDR3 contains 15 residues. DNA for the CDR3: TGTGCCAGCAGCTTACAGGACGGGAATAATTCACCCCTCCACTTT. Translated, it gives CASSLQDGNNSPLHF.

This clonotype was seen a few times. The chain uses TRBV7-2 and TRBJ1-2; no reliable D call. CDR3 length: 14 residues. Looked up from germline, CDR1 is SGHTA and CDR2 is FQGNSA. Trimming left V 1 base short and J 8 bases short, with 14 bases between. CDR3 region: CASSLDAGPGGYTF. The CDR3 nucleotides are TGTGCCAGCAGCTTAGATGCCGGGCCGGGCGGCTACACCTTC.

J is TRBJ1-2 and V is TRBV4-2; perhaps TRBD1 as D (6 bases). CDR1 is LGHNA, CDR2 YNFKEQ, per germline. The CDR3 consists of 15 residues. The V gene lost 4 bases and the J gene lost 8 bases, with 20 bases spanning the gap. The CDR3 here is CASSRGGDYRDGYTF. DNA of the CDR3: TGTGCCAGCAGCCGAGGGGGGGACTACAGGGACGGCTACACCTTC.

About this clonotype itself: The likely explanation is a read error, given a far larger clone one base away. The rearrangement uses TRBV2 and TRBJ2-7, with D possibly matching TRBD2 (5 bases). Near its end, the DNA agrees better with TRBJ2-5, so the J call may be wrong. Germline V gene sequence: CDR1 SNHLY, CDR2 FYNNEI. The length of the CDR3 is 13 residues. The CDR3 sequence is CASSQRGVETQYF. For the CDR3, the DNA is TGTGCCAGCAGTCAACGGGGAGTTGAGACCCAGTACTTC.